The sequence of this T cell receptor (beta chain) was determined in a study of OX40 agonist ivuxolimab in advanced cancers. Turning to the study itself: Dose-escalation patients suffered from hepatocellular carcinoma, melanoma, renal cell or head and neck cancer.

CDR1 is MNHNS, CDR2 SASEGT, per germline. This CDR3 is 13 amino acids long. V was clipped by 4 bases and J by 8 bases; unmatched bases: 6. Regarding this clone: As yet, its antigen is unknown.

General study results and limits: At 0.1-3.0 mg/kg, partial responders had clonal expansion among the lowest observed.

Here immunoSEQ multiplex PCR was the method, and the copy in TCRdb shows in-frame clones only, minus some. The sample gives approximately 48,000 clones, around 73% of which show up once; 2% to 2.5% is in the top ten. The material was CD4+ or CD8+ T cells sorted from blood, obtained in a trial of the OX40 agonist ivuxolimab. The chain combines TRBV6-1 with TRBJ1-1; TRBD1 aligns across 8 bases. The sequence was collected from an adult with an advanced solid tumor such as melanoma, head and neck, liver or kidney cancer. Written as DNA, the CDR3 is TGTGCCAGCAGTGCCGACAGGGGCGGAGAAGCTTTCTTT. As protein: CASSADRGGEAFF.